This T cell receptor (beta chain) was recovered during a study of chemoradiotherapy in HPV16-positive cancers. In the study overall: Functional T-cell assays on a couple of HPV16-positive patients' cells defined candidate HPV-specific clones and common TCR motifs.

TCRdb's table, derived via immunoSEQ multiplex PCR, lists solely in-frame clones and lacks some. Counted here are under 35,000 clones, around 88% occurring once; the ten biggest clones make up about 5%. This CDR3 is built from 16 residues. Germline-derived CDR1 and CDR2 are MGHRA and YSYEKL. Trimming shortened V by 4 bases and J by 2 bases, and 16 bases separated the two germline ends. Repertoires were sampled repeatedly during chemoradiotherapy. Sequencing was performed on blood, taken from a patient who underwent chemoradiotherapy. J is TRBJ2-3 and V is TRBV4-1; D might be TRBD1 or TRBD2, each matching 5 bases. The sequence came from a human donor with HPV-associated anogenital cancer. CDR3 sequence reads: CASSPFDRGSTDTQYF. In DNA form, the CDR3 reads TGCGCCAGCAGCCCCTTCGACCGGGGCTCCACAGATACGCAGTATTTT.